The next 27 T cell receptor beta chains were all read from a single sample in a study of OX40 agonist ivuxolimab in advanced cancers. Produced via immunoSEQ multiplex PCR; TCRdb's table is partial and in-frame only. The sample has 35,000 to 50,000 clones, around 88% seen once. This material consisted of CD4+ or CD8+ T cells sorted from blood, taken in a trial of the OX40 agonist ivuxolimab. The origin of the receptors is an adult with an advanced solid tumor such as melanoma, head and neck, liver or kidney cancer.

About this clone: Relative to the germline gene, one junction end is altered; a read error may explain this. CDR3 coding DNA: TGTGCCAGCAGTTTATTCTCGGGACAGGTGGCCTTC. It specifies CASSLFSGQVAF. The V call is TRBV28, the J call TRBJ1-2; 8 bases agree with TRBD1. CDR3 size: 12 residues. Per the germline V gene, CDR1 is MDHEN and CDR2 is SYDVKM.

The chain recombines TRBV6-5 with TRBJ1-3; D remains ambiguous. V was pared by 6 bases and J by 2 bases, with 5 bases between. This CDR3 contains 12 residues. Germline lookup yields CDR1 MNHEY and CDR2 SVGAGI. The CDR3 region is CASRQPGNTIYF. CDR3 in DNA: TGTGCCAGCAGACAGCCTGGAAACACCATATATTTT.

The rearrangement uses TRBV5-4 and TRBJ2-6, with a tentative D call TRBD1 (6 bases). The CDR3 runs 17 residues. CDR1 is SGHNT and CDR2 is YYREEE in the germline V gene (reference sequence). V was clipped by 0 bases and J by 0 bases, with 10 bases between them. CDR3 protein: CASSLGGRGSGANVLTF. In DNA form, the CDR3 reads TGTGCCAGCAGCTTGGGCGGCAGGGGCTCTGGGGCCAACGTCCTGACTTTC.

This sequence joins TRBV7-3 and TRBJ2-3; D gene ambiguous. Germline V gives CDR1 SGHTA, CDR2 FQGTGA. The CDR3 contains 14 residues. V was cut by 5 bases and J by 0 bases, with 9 bases left in between. In nucleotides, the CDR3 is TGTGCCAGCAGCCCCCTATTGAGCACAGATACGCAGTATTTT. It specifies CASSPLLSTDTQYF.

The V and J genes are TRBV6-5 and TRBJ1-1; D gene unclear. Germline V gene sequence: CDR1 MNHEY, CDR2 SVGAGI. This CDR3 spans 12 amino acids. V was cut by 5 bases and J by 8 bases, with 12 bases left in between. The CDR3 here is CASSVRGEEAFF. As DNA, the CDR3 is TGTGCCAGCAGTGTCCGGGGAGAGGAAGCTTTCTTT.

CDR3: CASSWKVATHINSPLHF. CDR3 sequence (DNA): TGTGCCAGCAGCTGGAAGGTAGCTACACATATTAATTCACCCCTCCACTTT. The chain combines TRBV21-1 with TRBJ1-6. TRBV21-1 is recorded as a pseudogene. The CDR3 extends over 17 amino acids.

The chain has TRBV5-1 and TRBJ2-2; D gene ambiguous. The V end was cut by 5 bases, the J end by 6 bases, with 11 bases between. Germline lookup yields CDR1 SGHRS and CDR2 YFSETQ. The CDR3 totals 13 residues. The CDR3 loop reads CASRGPAPGELFF. DNA of the CDR3: TGCGCCAGCAGGGGTCCGGCCCCCGGGGAGCTGTTTTTT.

The chain couples TRBV6-1 to TRBJ1-2; possible D gene TRBD1, 5 bases. CDR3 size: 11 residues. Germline V gene data show CDR1 as MNHNS and CDR2 as SASEGT. Trimming took off 8 bases at V and 6 bases at J, with 10 bases between the two ends. The CDR3 sequence: CASRDRDGYTF. The CDR3 DNA reads as TGTGCCAGCCGGGACCGGGATGGCTACACCTTC.

The chain couples TRBV4-2 to TRBJ2-5; D possibly matches TRBD1 or TRBD2 (7 bases each). The length of the CDR3 is 16 residues. Germline V gives CDR1 LGHNA, CDR2 YNFKEQ. The V gene lost 3 bases and the J gene lost 2 bases, with 16 bases spanning the gap. The CDR3 DNA reads TGTGCCAGCAGCCAGGGGGGGACAGTGAAACAAGAGACCCAGTACTTC. It encodes CASSQGGTVKQETQYF.

The chain links TRBV11-3 to TRBJ1-1; the D is unclear. Germline V lookup: CDR1 SGHNT, CDR2 YENEEA. This CDR3 contains 13 residues. The V end was cut by 0 bases, the J end by 4 bases, with 6 bases between. The CDR3 nucleotides are TGTGCCAGCAGCTTAGAGCCAGGCACTGAAGCTTTCTTT. Encoded protein: CASSLEPGTEAFF.

The gene calls are TRBV18 and TRBJ2-5, with 8 positions matching TRBD1. This CDR3 has 13 amino acids. With V trimmed by 4 bases and J by 5 bases, 3 bases remained unmatched. The germline CDR1 and CDR2 sequences are KGHSH and LQKENI. The CDR3 protein is CASSLDRGETQYF. The CDR3 nucleotides read TGTGCCAGCTCACTAGACAGGGGCGAGACCCAGTACTTC.

The gene calls are TRBV27 and TRBJ1-6, with D tentatively TRBD1 (6 bases). Trimming stripped 4 bases from V and 7 bases from J, with 11 bases between. The CDR3 consists of 14 residues. The germline gives CDR1 MNHEY, CDR2 SMNVEV (reference sequence). CDR3: CASSSRQENSPLHF. The DNA for the CDR3 is TGTGCCAGCAGTTCCCGACAGGAGAATTCACCCCTCCACTTT.

Concerning this clone: No conserved phenylalanine or tryptophan is present at the end of the CDR3, so a read error is the likely explanation. V is TRBV5-4 and J is TRBJ1-6, with 7 bases identical to TRBD1. V shed 3 bases and J 10 bases; nucleotides not matched to a gene: 4. Germline V CDR1 and CDR2: SGHNT, YYREEE (reference sequence). The CDR3 is 13 amino acids. CDR3 bases: TGTGCCAGCAGCTATGACAGGGACTCACCCCTCCACCTT. It codes for CASSYDRDSPLHL.

The V gene is TRBV10-1, the J gene TRBJ2-3, with D maybe TRBD1 (5 bases). V shed 5 bases and J shed 4 bases, with 10 bases lying between them. Germline-derived CDR1 and CDR2 are WNHNN and SYGVQD (reference sequence). The CDR3 length is 13 residues. CDR3 amino acids: CASSPRVPDTQYF. CDR3 in DNA: TGCGCCAGCAGTCCCAGGGTTCCAGATACGCAGTATTTT.

CDR3 in amino acids: CASSWTALSTDTQYF. The CDR3 nucleotides are TGTGCCAGCAGCTGGACAGCCTTGAGCACAGATACGCAGTATTTT. V is TRBV7-9 and J is TRBJ2-3; weak D call: TRBD1 (6 bases). CDR1 is SEHNR, CDR2 FQNEAQ, per germline (reference sequence). This CDR3 region has 15 residues. The V end lost 4 bases, the J end lost 0 bases, and 11 bases lay between the germline ends. The complete variable domain, with remaining parts taken from reference TRBV7-9 and TRBJ2-3, reads DTGVSQNPRHKITKRGQNVTFRCDPISEHNRLYWYRQTLGQGPEFLTYFQNEAQLEKSRLLSDRFSAERPKGSFSTLEIQRTEQGDSAMYLCASSWTALSTDTQYFGPGTRLTVL.

V and J are TRBV19 and TRBJ1-2, with TRBD1 identical over 9 bases. V gave up 4 bases and J gave up 2 bases; unmatched junction bases: 5. Germline lookup yields CDR1 LNHDA and CDR2 SQIVND (reference sequence). This CDR3 contains 15 residues. CDR3 loop: CASSRGQGGNYGYTF. The CDR3 DNA reads as TGTGCCAGTAGTAGGGGACAGGGAGGCAACTATGGCTACACCTTC.

The V and J genes are TRBV2 and TRBJ1-2, with D possibly matching TRBD1 (6 bases). This CDR3 region has 12 residues. Per germline, CDR1 SNHLY and CDR2 FYNNEI. Trimming pared 11 bases from V and 2 bases from J, leaving 12 bases between. The CDR3 sequence is CAGGQENYGYTF. CDR3 nucleotide sequence: TGTGCCGGGGGGCAGGAAAACTATGGCTACACCTTC.

The rearrangement joins TRBV5-5 to TRBJ1-6; D remains unclear. The CDR3 loop spans 18 amino acids. The germline V gene has CDR1 SGHKS and CDR2 YYEKEE (reference sequence). V was clipped by 0 bases and J by 0 bases, with 13 bases between them. The CDR3 DNA reads TGTGCCAGCAGCTTGGAGGGAGGTAGGAGCTCCTATAATTCACCCCTCCACTTT. Protein product: CASSLEGGRSSYNSPLHF.

The chain has TRBV7-2 and TRBJ1-2; maybe TRBD1 (5 bases). Germline CDR1 reads SGHTA; CDR2 reads FQGNSA. The CDR3 is 15 amino acids. The V and J ends lost 4 bases and 8 bases respectively, with 20 bases between them. The CDR3 bases are TGTGCCAGCAGCTCGGGAGGGCTTGGGGGTTACGGCTACACCTTC. It yields the protein CASSSGGLGGYGYTF. The variable domain in full, completed from reference TRBV7-2 and TRBJ1-2, reads GAGVSQSPSNKVTEKGKDVELRCDPISGHTALYWYRQSLGQGLEFLIYFQGNSAPDKSGLPSDRFSAERTGGSVSTLTIQRTQQEDSAVYLCASSSGGLGGYGYTFGSGTRLTVV.

This clone was seen just once. DNA of the CDR3: TGCGCCAGCAGGGACCAGGCAACTAATGAAAAACTGTTTTTT. Residues: CASRDQATNEKLFF. The J gene is TRBJ1-4, the V gene TRBV5-1, with no clear D. The CDR3 loop spans 14 amino acids. V was clipped by 5 bases and J by 0 bases, with 8 bases between them. The germline gives CDR1 SGHRS, CDR2 YFSETQ.

The chain joins TRBV7-8 to TRBJ2-1, with TRBD2 matching 8 bases. The V and J ends lost 5 bases and 9 bases, in that order; junction bases with no gene match: 12. Per the germline V gene, CDR1 is SGHVS and CDR2 is FQNEAQ. The CDR3 contains 15 residues. CDR3 in DNA: TGTGCCAGCAGCCCCGGGACTAGTGGGGCGATTGAGCAGTTCTTC. Translating it yields CASSPGTSGAIEQFF.

The chain has TRBV7-3 and TRBJ1-1, with TRBD1 as a possible D gene (5 bases). V lost 2 bases to trimming and J lost 1 base, with 14 bases between them. The CDR3 totals 16 residues. Per the germline V gene, CDR1 is SGHTA and CDR2 is FQGTGA. The CDR3 bases are TGTGCCAGCAGCTTATCCGCCCGGGGGACGAACACTGAAGCTTTCTTT. Translating gives CASSLSARGTNTEAFF.

This chain connects TRBV19 to TRBJ1-2; D is unclear. Germline V CDR1 and CDR2: LNHDA, SQIVND (reference sequence). CDR3 length: 15 residues. V lost 5 bases and J 0 bases, leaving 13 bases between the germline ends. The CDR3, as DNA: TGTGCCAGTAGTTCGCGGGGAAATACTAACTATGGCTACACCTTC. Translation gives CASSSRGNTNYGYTF.

V usage is TRBV5-1 and J usage is TRBJ2-3, with 7 bases identical to TRBD1. The junction had 4 bases not matched to a gene; V was cut back by 4 bases and J by 2 bases. The CDR3 is 14 amino acids. Germline CDR1 reads SGHRS; CDR2 reads YFSETQ. CDR3: CASSPDRYTDTQYF. CDR3 in DNA: TGCGCCAGCAGCCCGGACAGGTACACAGATACGCAGTATTTT.

This clone was recorded only once. The chain carries TRBV18 and TRBJ1-1; D might be TRBD1 (6 bases). Deletions cut 6 bases from V and 1 base from J, with 18 bases between. The CDR3 runs to 16 residues. Germline CDR1 is KGHSH and CDR2 is LQKENI. CDR3 in DNA: TGTGCCAGCTCCCTAACACAGGGAGGGGGGAACACTGAAGCTTTCTTT. Protein product: CASSLTQGGGNTEAFF.

This chain uses TRBV6-1 with TRBJ1-4; 9 bases match TRBD1. Germline V lookup: CDR1 MNHNS, CDR2 SASEGT. The CDR3 runs 17 residues. Trimming cost V 4 bases and J 3 bases; bases outside gene matches: 9. The CDR3 DNA reads as TGTGCCAGCAGTGTCCTTACAGGGGGCGCGGCTAATGAAAAACTGTTTTTT. Translation gives CASSVLTGGAANEKLFF.

The J gene is TRBJ2-3, the V gene TRBV5-1; 12 nucleotides match TRBD2. V shed 8 bases and J 4 bases; nucleotides not matched to a gene: 5. This CDR3 has 14 amino acids. Germline CDR1 SGHRS, CDR2 YFSETQ. CDR3 residues: CASSLAGGPDTQYF. The CDR3 nucleotides are TGCGCCAGTTCCCTAGCGGGGGGGCCAGATACGCAGTATTTT.